This T cell receptor (beta chain) was sequenced during a study of T-cell memory formation after mild COVID-19. General observations from the study: Mostly located in CM and EM were contracting CD4+ clones, with contracting CD8+ clones located in EMRA.

The CDR3 sequence is 13 residues long. V lost 1 base to trimming and J lost 8 bases, with 10 bases between them. Germline CDR1 SGDLS, CDR2 YYNGEE. This clonotype was counted between two and nine times. The antigen remains unidentified. Constant-segment primers served in 5'RACE that generated TCR alpha and TCR beta cDNA libraries bearing sample barcodes and UMIs. TCRdb re-derived calls from the 5' RACE reads in MiXCR, one entry per CDR3 protein. Of hundreds of thousands of distinct CDR3 sequences in the sample, 15% are singletons; the top ten hold 2.1%. Sequenced input: PBMCs or a T cell subset sorted from them (not recorded which). This TCR was recovered from an adult woman who had mild COVID-19 (a few samples of this study predate the infection). Cell type and time point are not known. This chain joins TRBV9 and TRBJ2-1, with unresolved D. DNA of the CDR3: TGTGCCAGCAGCGTAACGATGGGCGATGAGCAGTTCTTC. Its translation: CASSVTMGDEQFF.